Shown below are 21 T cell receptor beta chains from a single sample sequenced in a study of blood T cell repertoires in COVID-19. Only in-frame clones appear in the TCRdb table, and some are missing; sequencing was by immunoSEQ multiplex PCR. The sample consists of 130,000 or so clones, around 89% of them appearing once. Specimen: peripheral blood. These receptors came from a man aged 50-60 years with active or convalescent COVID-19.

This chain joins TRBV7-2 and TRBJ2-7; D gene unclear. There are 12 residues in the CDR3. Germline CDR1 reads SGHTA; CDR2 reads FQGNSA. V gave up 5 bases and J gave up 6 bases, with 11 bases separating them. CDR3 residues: CASSLTWAEQYF. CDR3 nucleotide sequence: TGTGCCAGCAGCCTGACCTGGGCCGAGCAGTACTTC.

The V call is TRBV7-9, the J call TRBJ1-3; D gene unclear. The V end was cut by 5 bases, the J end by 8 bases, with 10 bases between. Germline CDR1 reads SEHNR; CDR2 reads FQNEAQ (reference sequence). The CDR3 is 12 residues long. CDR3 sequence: CASSQDGDTIYF. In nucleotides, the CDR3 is TGTGCCAGCAGCCAAGACGGAGACACCATATATTTT.

The CDR3 DNA sequence: TGTGCCAGCTCAACAGAAACCGGCGGGTTTACCTACGAGCAGTACTTC. Translating it yields CASSTETGGFTYEQYF. The chain employs TRBV18 and TRBJ2-7, with TRBD2 as a possible D gene (5 bases). Between the trimmed V and J ends, which lost 5 bases and 2 bases, there was a span of 19 bases. The CDR3 is made up of 16 amino acids. The germline V gene has CDR1 KGHSH and CDR2 LQKENI.

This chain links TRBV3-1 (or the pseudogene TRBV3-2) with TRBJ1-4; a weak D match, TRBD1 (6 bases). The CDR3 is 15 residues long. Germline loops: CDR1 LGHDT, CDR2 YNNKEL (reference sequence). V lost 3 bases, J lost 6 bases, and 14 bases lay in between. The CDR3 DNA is TGTGCCAGCAGCCACTGGACAGACGGGGATGAAAAACTGTTTTTT. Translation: CASSHWTDGDEKLFF.

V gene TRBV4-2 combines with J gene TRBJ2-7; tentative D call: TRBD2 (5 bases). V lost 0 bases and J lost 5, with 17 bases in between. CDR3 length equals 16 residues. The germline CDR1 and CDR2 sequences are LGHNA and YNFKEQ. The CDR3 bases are TGTGCCAGCAGCCAAGAACCCCCCACTAGTCCCCACGAGCAGTACTTC. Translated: CASSQEPPTSPHEQYF.

The CDR3 spells CASSEQGNTEAFF. The DNA of the CDR3 is TGTGCCAGCTCAGAACAGGGAAACACTGAAGCTTTCTTT. The genes are TRBV18 and TRBJ1-1, with D perhaps matching TRBD1 (6 bases). The V gene's germline CDR1 is KGHSH and CDR2 LQKENI. V gave up 5 bases and J gave up 2 bases, with 9 bases separating them. This CDR3 has 13 amino acids.

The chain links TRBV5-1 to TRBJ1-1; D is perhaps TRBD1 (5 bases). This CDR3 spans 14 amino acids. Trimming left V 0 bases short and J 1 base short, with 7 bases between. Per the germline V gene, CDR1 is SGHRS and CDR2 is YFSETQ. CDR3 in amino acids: CASSLAQGNTEAFF. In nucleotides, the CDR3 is TGCGCCAGCAGCTTGGCCCAGGGGAACACTGAAGCTTTCTTT.

CDR3 residues: CASSLLALAGMADTQYF. CDR3 bases: TGTGCCAGCAGCTTACTAGCTCTAGCGGGAATGGCAGATACGCAGTATTTT. The chain carries TRBV7-6 and TRBJ2-3, with 9 bases identical to TRBD2. Trimming took 2 bases from V and 4 from J; bases not matched to a gene: 10. Germline V gives CDR1 SGHVS, CDR2 FNYEAQ. This CDR3 region has 17 residues.

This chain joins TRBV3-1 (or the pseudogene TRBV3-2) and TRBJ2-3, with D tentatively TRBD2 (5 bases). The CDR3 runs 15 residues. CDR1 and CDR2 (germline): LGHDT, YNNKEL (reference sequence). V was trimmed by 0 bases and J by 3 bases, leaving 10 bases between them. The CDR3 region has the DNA TGTGCCAGCAGCCAAGATCCGGGATTGACAGATACGCAGTATTTT. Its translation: CASSQDPGLTDTQYF.

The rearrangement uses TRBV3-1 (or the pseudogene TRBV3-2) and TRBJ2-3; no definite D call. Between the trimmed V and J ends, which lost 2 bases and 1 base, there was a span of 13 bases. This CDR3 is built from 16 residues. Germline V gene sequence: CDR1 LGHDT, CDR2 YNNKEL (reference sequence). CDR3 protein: CASSQLQASRTDTQYF. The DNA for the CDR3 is TGTGCCAGCAGCCAATTGCAGGCTTCCCGCACAGATACGCAGTATTTT.

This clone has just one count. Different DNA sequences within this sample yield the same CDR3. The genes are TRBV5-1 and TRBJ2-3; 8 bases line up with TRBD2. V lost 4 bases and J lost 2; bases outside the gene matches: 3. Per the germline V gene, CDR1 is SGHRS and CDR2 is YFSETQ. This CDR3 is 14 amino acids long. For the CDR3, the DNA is TGCGCCAGCAGCCCCGGACTAGCCACAGATACGCAGTATTTT. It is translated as CASSPGLATDTQYF.

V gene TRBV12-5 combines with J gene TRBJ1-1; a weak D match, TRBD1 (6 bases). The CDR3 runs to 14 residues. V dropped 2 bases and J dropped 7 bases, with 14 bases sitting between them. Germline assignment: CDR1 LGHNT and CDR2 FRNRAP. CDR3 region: CASGLLPDRLEAFF. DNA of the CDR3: TGTGCTAGTGGTTTGCTTCCTGACAGGCTTGAAGCTTTCTTT.

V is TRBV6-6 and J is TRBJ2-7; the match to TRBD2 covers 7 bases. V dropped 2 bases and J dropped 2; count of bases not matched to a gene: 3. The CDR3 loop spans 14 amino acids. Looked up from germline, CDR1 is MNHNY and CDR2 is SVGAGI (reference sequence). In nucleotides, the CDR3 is TGTGCCAGCAGTTACGGGGGGAGGGCCTACGAGCAGTACTTC. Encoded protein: CASSYGGRAYEQYF.

The CDR3 loop is CSVRGQGGRTEAFF. As DNA, the CDR3 is TGCAGCGTCCGGGGACAGGGGGGACGGACTGAAGCTTTCTTT. The chain uses TRBV29-1 and TRBJ1-1; 11 bases line up with TRBD1. The V gene end was trimmed by 6 bases and the J gene end by 5 bases; junction bases not matched to a gene: 8. Germline assignment: CDR1 SQVTM and CDR2 ANQGSEA. The CDR3 is 14 amino acids.

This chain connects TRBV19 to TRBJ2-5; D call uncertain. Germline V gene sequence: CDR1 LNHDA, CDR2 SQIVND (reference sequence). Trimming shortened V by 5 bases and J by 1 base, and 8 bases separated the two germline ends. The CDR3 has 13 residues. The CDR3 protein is CASSSPGQETQYF. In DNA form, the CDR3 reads TGTGCCAGTAGTTCCCCGGGCCAAGAGACCCAGTACTTC.

The chain's CDR3 is CASSHHPRPGTGGGEAFF. The CDR3 nucleotides read TGTGCCAGCAGCCACCACCCACGTCCCGGGACAGGGGGCGGTGAAGCTTTCTTT. The chain links TRBV11-2 to TRBJ1-1; TRBD1 agrees at 12 bases. Per germline, CDR1 SGHAT and CDR2 FQNNGV. The CDR3 contains 18 residues. V trimming: 5 bases; J trimming: 7 bases; junction bases outside the gene matches: 17.

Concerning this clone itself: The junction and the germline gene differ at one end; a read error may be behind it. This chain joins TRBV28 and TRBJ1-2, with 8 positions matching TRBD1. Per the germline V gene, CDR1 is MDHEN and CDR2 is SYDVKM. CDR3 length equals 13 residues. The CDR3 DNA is TGTGCCAGCAGTTTAGGGAACAGGGGGATGGTGCAATTC. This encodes CASSLGNRGMVQF.

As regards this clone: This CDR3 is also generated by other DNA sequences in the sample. In DNA form, the CDR3 reads TGCGCCAGCAGGACTAGCGGTTACAATGAGCAGTTCTTC. It translates to CASRTSGYNEQFF. V gene TRBV5-1 combines with J gene TRBJ2-1; 9 bases fit TRBD2. Germline loops: CDR1 SGHRS, CDR2 YFSETQ. The V segment lost 5 bases and the J segment 4 bases; nucleotides outside the gene matches: 1. The CDR3 totals 13 residues.

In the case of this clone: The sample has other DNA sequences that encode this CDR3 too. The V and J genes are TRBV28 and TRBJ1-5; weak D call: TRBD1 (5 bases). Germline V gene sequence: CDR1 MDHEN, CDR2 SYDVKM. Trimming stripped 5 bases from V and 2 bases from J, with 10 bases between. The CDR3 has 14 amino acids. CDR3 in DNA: TGTGCCAGCAGTCTGTCGGGGGGCAATCAGCCCCAGCATTTT. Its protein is CASSLSGGNQPQHF.

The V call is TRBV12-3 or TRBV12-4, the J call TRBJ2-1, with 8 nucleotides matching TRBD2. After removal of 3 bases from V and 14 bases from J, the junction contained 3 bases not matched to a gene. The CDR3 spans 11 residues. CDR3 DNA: TGTGCCAGCAGTTTGTCCGGGAGGGAGTTCTTC. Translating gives CASSLSGREFF.

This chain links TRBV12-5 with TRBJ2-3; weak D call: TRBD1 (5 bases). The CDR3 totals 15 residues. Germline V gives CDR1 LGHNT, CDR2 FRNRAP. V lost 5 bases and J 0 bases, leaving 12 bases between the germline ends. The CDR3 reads CASGGQGTSTDTQYF. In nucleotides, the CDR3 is TGTGCTAGTGGTGGCCAGGGTACTAGCACAGATACGCAGTATTTT. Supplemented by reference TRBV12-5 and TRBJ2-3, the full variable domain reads DARVTQTPRHKVTEMGQEVTMRCQPILGHNTVFWYRQTMMQGLELLAYFRNRAPLDDSGMPKDRFSAEMPDATLATLKIQPSEPRDSAVYFCASGGQGTSTDTQYFGPGTRLTVL.